These 18 T cell receptor beta chains were all obtained from the same sample, sequenced in a study of shared clonotypes between healthy human individuals. The assay was immunoSEQ multiplex PCR, and TCRdb's table has in-frame clones only and misses some. In the table there are hundreds of thousands of clones, nearly 95% of which are singletons. Terminally differentiated effector memory CD45RA+ cells were left out of the naive CD8 fraction, which was CD45RO-negative and positively selected for CCR7. The sequenced material came from naive CD8+ T cells sorted from blood. Receptors were obtained from a man aged 25 to 45 in good health.

This chain links TRBV6-6 with TRBJ2-7, with D unclear. Germline values: CDR1 MNHNY, CDR2 SVGAGI (reference sequence). CDR3 length: 13 amino acids. Trimming shortened V by 2 bases and J by 1 base, and 6 bases separated the two germline ends. The CDR3 coding sequence is TGTGCCAGCAGTTACGAAGGTTCCTACGAGCAGTACTTC. It yields the protein CASSYEGSYEQYF.

The chain uses TRBV4-1 and TRBJ2-1; 8 positions agree with TRBD2. The junction had 7 bases not matched to a gene; V was cut back by 0 bases and J by 6 bases. This CDR3 comprises 16 residues. Germline values: CDR1 MGHRA, CDR2 YSYEKL. The DNA of the CDR3 is TGCGCCAGCAGCCAAGAGGGAGCGGGAGTGTTCAATGAGCAGTTCTTC. Its protein is CASSQEGAGVFNEQFF.

The CDR3 spells CASSDFPVVRHENTEAFF. DNA for the CDR3: TGTGCCAGCAGTGATTTCCCAGTCGTGAGACACGAGAACACTGAAGCTTTCTTT. The chain carries TRBV6-1 and TRBJ1-1; no clear D. Germline V gene data show CDR1 as MNHNS and CDR2 as SASEGT. The CDR3 extends over 18 amino acids. The germline V and J ends were trimmed by 3 bases and 1 base, with 21 bases remaining between them.

The chain uses TRBV19 and TRBJ1-5; no definite D call. The V end was cut by 4 bases, the J end by 0 bases, with 10 bases between. The CDR3 extends over 15 amino acids. The germline CDR1 and CDR2 sequences are LNHDA and SQIVND (reference sequence). The CDR3, as DNA: TGTGCCAGTAGTACACGAGATCATAGCAATCAGCCCCAGCATTTT. This gives the protein CASSTRDHSNQPQHF.

J is TRBJ1-2 and V is TRBV4-1; D uncertain. Trimming shortened V by 2 bases and J by 4 bases, and 20 bases separated the two germline ends. This CDR3 region has 17 residues. CDR1 MGHRA and CDR2 YSYEKL come from the germline V gene. CDR3 nucleotides: TGCGCCAGCAGCCAAAGTCCCGGAAATGTAGGGCCCTATGGCTACACCTTC. This codes for CASSQSPGNVGPYGYTF.

The V call is TRBV29-1, the J call TRBJ2-1; no reliable D call. Trimming took off 6 bases at V and 0 bases at J, with 12 bases between the two ends. Germline V lookup: CDR1 SQVTM, CDR2 ANQGSEA. The CDR3 is 14 amino acids. CDR3 DNA: TGCAGCGTGGTGATTCCGAGCTCCTACAATGAGCAGTTCTTC. Protein product: CSVVIPSSYNEQFF.

The chain employs TRBV29-1 and TRBJ1-1; D is unresolved. CDR3 length: 13 residues. Germline CDR1 is SQVTM and CDR2 is ANQGSEA. V was pared by 6 bases and J by 0 bases, with 11 bases between. Written as DNA, the CDR3 is TGCAGCGTCACGGACGGATTGAACACTGAAGCTTTCTTT. Protein: CSVTDGLNTEAFF.

On this clone itself: At one boundary the junction diverges from the germline segment, which might be a read error. CDR3 region: CASSLSGLAGETQYF. CDR3 DNA sequence: TGTGCCAGCAGTCTATCAGGACTAGCAGGGGAGACCCAGTACTTC. This sequence joins TRBV27 and TRBJ2-5, with 8 bases that match TRBD2. The CDR3 totals 15 residues. CDR1 and CDR2 (germline): MNHEY, SMNVEV (reference sequence).

The chain is built from TRBV9 and TRBJ1-3; D gene ambiguous. Germline V gene lookup returns CDR1 SGDLS and CDR2 YYNGEE. V lost 5 bases and J lost 1, with 10 bases in between. The CDR3 extends over 14 amino acids. CDR3 in amino acids: CASRGSQSGNTIYF. The CDR3 DNA is TGTGCCAGCAGGGGCAGTCAGTCTGGAAACACCATATATTTT. Combining the CDR3 with reference TRBV9 and TRBJ1-3 gives the whole variable domain DSGVTQTPKHLITATGQRVTLRCSPRSGDLSVYWYQQSLDQGLQFLIQYYNGEERAKGNILERFSAQQFPDLHSELNLSSLELGDSALYFCASRGSQSGNTIYFGEGSWLTVV.

This chain connects TRBV27 to TRBJ2-5; D is unresolved. The CDR3 sequence is 13 residues long. V shed 4 bases and J shed 7 bases, with 13 bases lying between them. The germline V gene has CDR1 MNHEY and CDR2 SMNVEV (reference sequence). CDR3 protein: CASSSPAVRTQYF. The DNA for the CDR3 is TGTGCCAGCAGTTCACCGGCGGTGCGGACCCAGTACTTC.

The chain is built from TRBV9 and TRBJ2-7; unclear D gene. This CDR3 has 13 residues. V lost 1 base and J lost 0, with 5 bases in between. The germline V gene encodes CDR1 SGDLS and CDR2 YYNGEE. The CDR3 DNA sequence: TGTGCCAGCAGCGTATCTAGCTCCTACGAGCAGTACTTC. It is translated as CASSVSSSYEQYF.

This chain connects TRBV5-8 to TRBJ1-4; no clear D gene. The CDR3 totals 18 residues. Germline V gene sequence: CDR1 SGHTS, CDR2 YDEGEE. V dropped 2 bases and J dropped 5 bases, with 22 bases sitting between them. CDR3 bases: TGTGCCAGCAGCTTTCGAAGGCCCCAAGTGTTTGTGAATGAAAAACTGTTTTTT. It is translated as CASSFRRPQVFVNEKLFF.

In its sample, this clone was seen once. The chain employs TRBV6-1 and TRBJ1-5; D possibly corresponds to TRBD1 (6 bases). CDR1 MNHNS and CDR2 SASEGT come from the germline V gene. V was trimmed by 8 bases and J by 5 bases, leaving 13 bases between them. There are 13 residues in the CDR3. The CDR3 sequence: CASDGTMDQPQHF. CDR3 bases: TGTGCCAGCGACGGGACAATGGATCAGCCCCAGCATTTT.

The chain uses TRBV4-1 and TRBJ2-1; 13 bases agree with TRBD2. The CDR3 is 16 residues long. V dropped 0 bases and J dropped 8; count of bases not matched to a gene: 4. Germline V gives CDR1 MGHRA, CDR2 YSYEKL. The CDR3 reads CASSQDRTSGSDEQFF. The CDR3 region has the DNA TGCGCCAGCAGCCAAGATAGGACTAGCGGGAGCGATGAGCAGTTCTTC.

This clone showed up just once. The chain has TRBV5-5 and TRBJ2-1, with TRBD2 matching 7 bases. CDR3 length: 15 residues. With 0 bases clipped from V and 5 bases from J, the junction kept 5 bases outside the gene matches. Germline lookup yields CDR1 SGHKS and CDR2 YYEKEE (reference sequence). The CDR3 loop is CASSLVWEGNNEQFF. The CDR3 nucleotides read TGTGCCAGCAGCTTGGTGTGGGAGGGGAACAATGAGCAGTTCTTC.

The chain recombines TRBV7-9 with TRBJ2-7; 7 nucleotides line up with TRBD2. CDR1 and CDR2 from the germline V gene are SEHNR and FQNEAQ (reference sequence). The CDR3 has 15 amino acids. V lost 1 base to trimming and J lost 0 bases; unmatched junction nucleotides: 3. The CDR3: CASSLGAGDSYEQYF. As DNA, the CDR3 is TGTGCCAGCAGCTTAGGGGCGGGAGACTCCTACGAGCAGTACTTC.

The chain combines TRBV28 with TRBJ2-7; TRBD1 matches at 9 bases. Germline trimming cut 6 bases from V and 1 base from J; bases unmatched to any gene: 10. This CDR3 has 16 residues. The germline V gene encodes CDR1 MDHEN and CDR2 SYDVKM. CDR3 region: CASSSRGDRASYEQYF. CDR3 nucleotide sequence: TGTGCCAGCAGCTCTAGGGGGGACAGGGCATCCTACGAGCAGTACTTC.

V and J are TRBV29-1 and TRBJ2-6; D possibly matches TRBD1 or TRBD2 (5 bases each). Trimming removed 7 bases from V and 0 bases from J, with 19 bases in between. Germline V gene data show CDR1 as SQVTM and CDR2 as ANQGSEA. CDR3 length equals 17 residues. CDR3 region: CSAGRTGPHSGANVLTF. In nucleotides, the CDR3 is TGCAGCGCGGGACGGACCGGCCCCCACTCTGGGGCCAACGTCCTGACTTTC.